This T cell receptor (beta chain) derives from a study of a mutant IDH1 vaccine in newly diagnosed glioma. Study in general: Vaccinations were initiated 4-6 weeks following radiotherapy alone, or were given together with temozolomide cycles. Receipt of radiotherapy, temozolomide, or both preceded the study, and most received both.

Documented time point: week 47, end of study. The investigators gave 300 ug of mutant IDH1 20-mer peptide in each vaccine dose, together with topical imiquimod. Tumors from donors were new WHO grade 3 or 4 IDH1-mutant astrocytomas with ATRX loss. The CDR3 covers 16 residues. The J segment lost 5 bases and the V segment lost 4 bases, leaving 4 bases of the junction unmatched. CDR1 is SEHNR, CDR2 FQNEAQ, per germline (reference sequence). Sequencing was performed with immunoSEQ multiplex PCR; in TCRdb, only in-frame clones are kept and a portion is missing. The table lists about 94,000 clones, roughly 86% of them singletons. Turning to this clone: Its specificity is unknown.

This chain connects TRBV7-9 to TRBJ2-3; 15 bases match TRBD2. Sequenced here: PBMCs, sampled from a glioma patient whose treatment included an IDH1 peptide vaccine. The source is a woman aged 45-60 years with glioma. The CDR3 is CASSWTSGRARDTQYF. The CDR3 coding sequence is TGTGCCAGCAGCTGGACTAGCGGGAGGGCCCGAGATACGCAGTATTTT.